A single sample gave rise to the 7 T cell receptor beta chains below, sequenced in a study of T cell responses to AZD1222 COVID-19 vaccine. Data came from immunoSEQ multiplex PCR; TCRdb stores just in-frame clones and leaves some out. The table has around 130,000 clones, over 85% seen once. The specimen comprised peripheral blood, sampled 28 days after the second AZD1222 dose. The origin of the receptors is an adult who received the AZD1222 COVID-19 vaccine.

The chain couples TRBV10-3 to TRBJ2-1, with 14 bases identical to TRBD2. The CDR3 runs to 20 residues. J was trimmed by 0 bases and V by 3 bases; bases with no gene match: 10. The germline V gene encodes CDR1 ENHRY and CDR2 SYGVKD. The CDR3 bases are TGTGCCATCAGTGATCCGATGACTAGCGGGAGGGCGAGCTCCTACAATGAGCAGTTCTTC. It yields the protein CAISDPMTSGRASSYNEQFF.

The CDR3 region is CASSTPDYYEQYF. CDR3 nucleotides: TGTGCCAGCAGTACCCCCGATTACTACGAGCAGTACTTC. This chain joins TRBV28 and TRBJ2-7; no firm D call. Germline V gene data show CDR1 as MDHEN and CDR2 as SYDVKM. This CDR3 contains 13 residues. The V and J ends lost 5 bases and 3 bases respectively, with 11 bases between them.

The gene calls are TRBV4-1 and TRBJ2-5; 8 nucleotides line up with TRBD2. Germline lookup yields CDR1 MGHRA and CDR2 YSYEKL. The CDR3 sequence is 18 residues long. With V trimmed by 4 bases and J by 2 bases, 15 bases remained unmatched. CDR3 in amino acids: CASSPGNLRGGPQETQYF. In DNA, the CDR3 is TGCGCCAGCAGCCCAGGCAATCTCCGCGGGGGGCCTCAAGAGACCCAGTACTTC.

The chain combines TRBV12-5 with TRBJ2-1, with a tentative D call TRBD1 (5 bases). CDR3 length: 13 amino acids. The V end was cut by 7 bases, the J end by 10 bases, with 17 bases between. CDR1 and CDR2 from the germline V gene are LGHNT and FRNRAP. Here the CDR3 DNA reads TGTGCTAGTGCCCCGGACGGACAAACGGAGCAGTTCTTC. Its protein product is CASAPDGQTEQFF.

This chain links TRBV4-1 with TRBJ1-2; the D is unclear. V lost 5 bases and J 3 bases, leaving 19 bases between the germline ends. CDR1 and CDR2 from the germline V gene are MGHRA and YSYEKL. The CDR3 is 16 residues long. The CDR3 DNA is TGCGCCAGCAGCTATCCGGAAAGGAGGGTACACTATGGCTACACCTTC. Amino acids: CASSYPERRVHYGYTF.

The rearrangement uses TRBV7-9 and TRBJ1-3; D ambiguous. Germline V lookup: CDR1 SEHNR, CDR2 FQNEAQ (reference sequence). V lost 5 bases and J lost 4, with 6 bases in between. The CDR3 length is 12 residues. The CDR3 reads CASSQSGNTIYF. CDR3 coding DNA: TGTGCCAGCAGCCAGTCGGGAAACACCATATATTTT.

This clone has a handful of counts. This rearrangement joins TRBV6-5 to TRBJ1-1; no definite D call. The length of the CDR3 is 14 residues. CDR1 is MNHEY, CDR2 SVGAGI, per germline. V lost 0 bases, J lost 8 bases, and 13 bases lay in between. The CDR3 DNA reads as TGTGCCAGCAGTTACTCGTGGAGGGCAGCGGAAGCTTTCTTT. As protein: CASSYSWRAAEAFF.